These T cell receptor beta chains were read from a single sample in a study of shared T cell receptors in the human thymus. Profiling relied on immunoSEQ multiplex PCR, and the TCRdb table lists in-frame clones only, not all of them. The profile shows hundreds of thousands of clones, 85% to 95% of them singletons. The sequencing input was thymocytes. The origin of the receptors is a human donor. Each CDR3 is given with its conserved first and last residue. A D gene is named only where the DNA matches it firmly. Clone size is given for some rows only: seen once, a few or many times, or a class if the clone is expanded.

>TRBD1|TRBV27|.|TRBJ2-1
TGTGCCAGCAGCCCGGGGACAGATAAGAGCTCCTACAATGAGCAGTTCTTC
CASSPGTDKSSYNEQFF
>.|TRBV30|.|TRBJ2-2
TGTGCCTGGAGGACTCCTAACACCGGGGAGCTGTTTTTT
CAWRTPNTGELFF
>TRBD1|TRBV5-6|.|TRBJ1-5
TGTGCCAGCAGCGCCGGGACAGGTTATGATCAGCCCCAGCATTTT
CASSAGTGYDQPQHF
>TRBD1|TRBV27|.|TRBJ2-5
TGTGCCAGCAGTTTCACCAGGGGGCTATTGGAGACCCAGTACTTC
CASSFTRGLLETQYF
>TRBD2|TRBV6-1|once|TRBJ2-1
TGTGCCAGCAGTGAAGATTTGGCGGGAGGGCCATACAATGAGCAGTTCTTC
CASSEDLAGGPYNEQFF
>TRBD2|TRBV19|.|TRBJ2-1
TGTGCCACCACTTCTAGCGGGAGTTGCGATGAGCAGTTCTTC
CATTSSGSCDEQFF
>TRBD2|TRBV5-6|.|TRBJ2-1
TGTGCCAGCAGCCTGGCGCTAGCGGGAGGGAAGTCCTACAATGAGCAGTTCTTC
CASSLALAGGKSYNEQFF
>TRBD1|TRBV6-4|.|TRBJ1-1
TGTGCCAGCCATGGGACAGGGAACACTGAAGCTTTCTTT
CASHGTGNTEAFF
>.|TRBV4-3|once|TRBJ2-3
TGCGCCAGCAGCGAAAAGCAGGGATATCGAGATACGCAGTATTTT
CASSEKQGYRDTQYF
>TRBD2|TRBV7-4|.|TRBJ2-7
TGTGCCAGCAGGTTAGCGGGGGCCTACTACGAGCAGTACTTC
CASRLAGAYYEQYF
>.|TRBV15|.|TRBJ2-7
TGTGCCACCAGCAGAGACCCTGCCGCGGGCCTCTACGAGCAGTACTTC
CATSRDPAAGLYEQYF
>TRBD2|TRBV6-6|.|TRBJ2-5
TGTGCCAGCAGTTACTCGGCTAGCGGGAGGATAGAGACCCAGTACTTC
CASSYSASGRIETQYF
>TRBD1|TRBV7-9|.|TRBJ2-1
TGTGCCAGCATGGTCCCGAGGACAGGGCGGTACGATGAGCAGTTCTTC
CASMVPRTGRYDEQFF
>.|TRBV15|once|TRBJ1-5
TGTGCCACCAGCAGAGACAGGGGTGTGAATCAGCCCCAGCATTTT
CATSRDRGVNQPQHF
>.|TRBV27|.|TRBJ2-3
TGTGCCAGCAGTTATCCGGGACGCGCAGATACGCAGTATTTT
CASSYPGRADTQYF
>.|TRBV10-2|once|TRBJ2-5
TGCGCCAGCAGGTCTGGGGGGAGAGCACAAGAGACCCAGTACTTC
CASRSGGRAQETQYF
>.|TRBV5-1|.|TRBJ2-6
TGCGCCAGCAGCTTGGACGGCTCTGGGGCCAACGTCCTGACTTTC
CASSLDGSGANVLTF
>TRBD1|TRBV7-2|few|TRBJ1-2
TGTGCCAGCAGCTATAGGACAGGGAGCAACTATGGCTACACCTTC
CASSYRTGSNYGYTF
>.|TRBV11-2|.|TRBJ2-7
TGTGCCAGCAGCTCTGCCCGACACATTCCGAAGGGGGGGGAGCAGTACTTC
CASSSARHIPKGGEQYF
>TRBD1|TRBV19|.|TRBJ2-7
TGTGCCAGTAAAAAACAGGGGGCCACCTCCTACGAGCAGTACTTC
CASKKQGATSYEQYF
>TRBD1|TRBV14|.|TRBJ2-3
TGTGCCAGCAGCCACGGACAGGGGAGAGATACGCAGTATTTT
CASSHGQGRDTQYF
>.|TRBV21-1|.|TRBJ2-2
TGTGCCAGCAGAAGACCGAGGGACGCAGGGGGGGTCGGCGGGGAGCTGTTTTTT
CASRRPRDAGGVGGELFF
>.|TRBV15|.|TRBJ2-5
TGTGCCACCCAGCAGAGATCGGAGGATTTAAATCGGAGCCAAGAGACCCAGTACTTC
CATQQRSEDLNRSQETQYF
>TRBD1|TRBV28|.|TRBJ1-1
TGTGCCAGCAGACCCCATAAACCGGGACAGGATTGGCCCATGAACACTGAAGCTTTCTTT
CASRPHKPGQDWPMNTEAFF
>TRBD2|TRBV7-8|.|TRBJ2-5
TGTGCCAGCAGCTTAGGTCTTAGCGGGAGAGGAGGGGAGACCCAGTACTTC
CASSLGLSGRGGETQYF
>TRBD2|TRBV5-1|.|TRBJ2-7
TGCGCCAGCAGCTTGGTTGAAGCGGGAGCGTCCTACGAGCAGTACTTC
CASSLVEAGASYEQYF
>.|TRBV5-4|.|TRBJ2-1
TGTGCCAGCAGCTTGGGGGGCCACATGTACAATGAGCAGTTCTTC
CASSLGGHMYNEQFF
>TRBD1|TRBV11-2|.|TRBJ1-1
TGTGCCAGCAGCGGACGGGACAGATATATACTGAACACTGAAGCTTTCTTT
CASSGRDRYILNTEAFF
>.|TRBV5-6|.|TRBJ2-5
TGTGCCAGCAGCTTGGGCACTAGACCGCAAGAGACCCAGTACTTC
CASSLGTRPQETQYF
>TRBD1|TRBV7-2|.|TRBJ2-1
TGTGCCAGCAGCCTGCCGTTTTTGGGACAGGCCCACAATGAGCAGTTCTTC
CASSLPFLGQAHNEQFF
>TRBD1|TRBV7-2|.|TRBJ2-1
TGTGCCAGCAGCCCACAGGGGACCTCCTACAATGAGCAGTTCTTC
CASSPQGTSYNEQFF
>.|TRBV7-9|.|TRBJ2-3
TGTGCCAGCACCGATTGGGCCGGGACTGGTTCTAGCACAGATACGCAGTATTTT
CASTDWAGTGSSTDTQYF
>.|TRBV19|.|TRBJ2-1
TGTGCCAGTAGTATAGATGAGCCGGGGAATGAGCAGTTCTTC
CASSIDEPGNEQFF
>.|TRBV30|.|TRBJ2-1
TGTGCCTGGAGTGTAGCTCGACACCATGAGCAGTTCTTC
CAWSVARHHEQFF
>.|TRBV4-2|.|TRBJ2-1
TGTGCCAGCAGCCCGACCGGTGGTGAGCAGTTCTTC
CASSPTGGEQFF
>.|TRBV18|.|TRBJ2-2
TGTGCCAGCTCACGCGCCTGGGGAGAGGGCACCGGGGAGCTGTTTTTT
CASSRAWGEGTGELFF
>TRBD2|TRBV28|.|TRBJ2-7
TGTGCCAGCAGGCTGGAGCGGGGCTACACCTACGAGCAGTACTTC
CASRLERGYTYEQYF
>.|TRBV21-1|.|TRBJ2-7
TGTGCCAGCAGCACAGGGAGGACACCCACTAATCAGTACTTC
CASSTGRTPTNQYF
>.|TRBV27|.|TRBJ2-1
TGTGCCAGCAGTTTAAACGGATTGGGGTATGAGCAGTTCTTC
CASSLNGLGYEQFF
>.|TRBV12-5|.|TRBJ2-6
TGTGCTAGTGGTTTGGGGACCGAGCTGACTTTC
CASGLGTELTF